This T cell receptor beta chain was observed in a study of T cell repertoires in cytomegalovirus infection. Looking at the study overall: Recently described HLA-C-restricted plus well-studied HLA-B-restricted CMV epitopes were used. Public TCR beta signatures marked donors with CMV infection and the matching HLA.

TCRdb re-derived calls from the reads in MiXCR, one entry per CDR3 protein. Among 450,000 to 650,000 distinct CDR3 sequences listed, over 35% were seen once. Details on this clonotype: Its cognate antigen is unknown.

The CDR3 runs 14 residues. The germline V gene encodes CDR1 SGHDN and CDR2 FVKESK. Trimming pared 1 base from V and 3 bases from J, leaving 9 bases between. Regarding the study as a whole: HLA-C-restricted CMV clonotypes gave the most frequent clonotype in two of eight donors.

Here the sequenced sample was cultured PBMCs, taken from culture after CMV antigen stimulation. J is TRBJ1-1 and V is TRBV14, with D unclear. The TCR was taken from a human donor in good health (CMV status not recorded). Some clones in this sample may be carry-over from other donors' samples. The CDR3 region is CASSQAGFYTEAFF. The CDR3 region has the DNA TGTGCCAGCAGCCAAGCGGGGTTTTACACTGAAGCTTTCTTT.